This TCR beta chain was sequenced in a study of shared clonotypes between healthy human individuals (TCRdb year 2020). For the wider study: A couple of women and a few men aged 18 to 49 years were included in the cohort. To estimate repertoire size and how much clonotype sharing occurs between individuals, the study deeply sequenced the blood TCR repertoires of 4 to 6 healthy adults. Per donor, leukapheresis produced somewhere between about 0.9 and 10 billion PBMCs. For each donor, three plates each were used for CD4 naive and CD4 memory, two plates were used for CD8 naive, and one plate was used for CD8 memory. Different laboratories and diverse techniques were used to prepare libraries and sequence TCR repertoires, to increase sequencing depth and limit assay-specific biases.

Donors were healthy HIV-negative adults with no recently reported acute infections or vaccinations. All donors were Caucasian adults living in Nashville, Tennessee, USA. CD4+ T cells were enriched by magnetic negative selection; naive cells were then positively selected on CD45RA, and the negative fraction formed the memory subset. After blood collection by leukapheresis, PBMCs were isolated using Ficoll-Histopaque density gradient centrifugation and then cryopreserved in the vapor phase of liquid nitrogen. Analytical flow cytometry was used to check the purity and quantity of every magnetically sorted T cell population. Each sorted fraction had its genomic DNA isolated and then quantified by UV absorbance on a Nanodrop 2000c. From the cysteine through the phenylalanine, the CDR3 covers 16 amino acids. Only the CDR3 DNA is retained, 48 bases long and in frame from the first base. Taken from the germline V gene, the CDR1 and CDR2 loops are LGHNA and YSLEER. After removal of 4 bases from V and 8 bases from J, the junction retains 10 bases not matched to a gene.

What the study reported, not specific to this receptor: Roughly 5.2% of naive CD4, 3.5% of naive CD8, roughly 2.4% of memory CD4, and 0.4% of memory CD8 clonotypes were shared across several donors. Because the study included only a small number of donors, the genetic and exposure-history diversity represented was limited. Sampling was restricted to blood, and TCR repertoires in tissues likely differ from the TCR repertoires found in blood. Pairwise subsampling led to the expectation that sequencing depth would affect the degree of clonotype sharing among donors. Larger estimated clonotype richness was generally found for naive subsets than for memory subsets. Higher generation probabilities were observed for clonotypes shared by all four sorted-subset donors than for non-shared clonotypes. Incomplete sequencing was indicated by rarefaction of sorted-subset datasets, despite the large sequencing depth.

To note about this clone: The antigen this receptor binds is unknown. No base quality information exists; no much larger clone differs at one position.

Using the deep immunoSEQ assay, multiplex PCR amplified TCR CDR3 regions from genomic DNA. Extracted genomic DNA from each cell subset was spread evenly across all wells of several immunoSEQ 96-well plates, with each plate serving as a replicate. Each replicate PCR for sorted subsets received about 210 ng genomic DNA, equal to roughly 29,000 T cell genomes. Purified libraries were measured with a Qubit 3.0 fluorometer, size-checked on a Bioanalyzer 2100, and measured again with the KAPA Library Quantification kit. Every immunoSEQ 96-well plate was sequenced on a separate single-read 150-cycle Illumina NextSeq 550 flow cell. In the source study's methods: Because the immunoSEQ output held only junctional sequences and lacked quality scores, the filtering could not match the filtering applied to full-length reads. To assign V/J genes and CDR3, sequences were annotated against IMGT germline references using PyIR, a Python wrapper for IgBLAST v1.9. Reads were filtered out if the reads had weak V/J assignments (E-value above 1e-6), no CDR3, stop codons, out-of-frame junctions, or ambiguous translated residues. A V3J clonotype was defined by an identical inferred V gene, J gene, and CDR3 amino acid sequence. To compute the percentage overlap between repertoires, the number of shared unique clonotypes was divided by the size of the smaller repertoire. Three approaches were used to assess repertoire richness: RTK rarefaction, the Chao1 estimator, and Recon v2.1 estimates of unobserved clonotypes. Generation probabilities were computed with OLGA for all TCRbeta clonotypes obtained by the gDNA method from several donors. TCRdb provides this immuneACCESS table in a form limited to in-frame rearrangements. Some clones are lacking; in checked studies, under half of them reflect an unresolved V gene, and why the rest are absent is not known. D and trimming come from the DNA, and the V and J calls and clone size come from that table. This sample comprises some 2 million clones, 90% to 95% of them detected only once. The top ten clonotypes cover 0.1% to 0.15% of the sample.

The origin of this receptor is a man in his late teens or twenties in good health. The rearrangement combines TRBV4-3 with TRBJ2-1; 11 middle bases align to TRBD2. What was sequenced was naive CD4+ T cells sorted from blood. Reading the label with the study, this specimen's cell subset or site is: CD45RA+ positively selected. The bases are TGCGCCAGCAGCCTAGTAGCGGGAGGGCCACTCGATGAGCAGTTCTTC. It encodes CASSLVAGGPLDEQFF.